A single sample is the source of the 23 T cell receptor beta chains below, sequenced in a study of lymphopenia after photon versus proton radiotherapy. TCRdb's table, derived via immunoSEQ multiplex PCR, lists solely in-frame clones and lacks some. In the table there are some 20,000 clones, about nine tenths of which are singletons. Here the sequenced sample was peripheral blood, taken from a patient treated with photon-based radiotherapy. Source of these receptors: a man between 60 and 75 years old with pancreatic cancer.

CDR3 bases: TGTGCCAGCCTTAGCGGGGGCACAGATACGCAGTATTTT. It translates to CASLSGGTDTQYF. The chain recombines TRBV19 with TRBJ2-3, with 8 bases lining up with TRBD2. From germline, CDR1 is LNHDA and CDR2 SQIVND (reference sequence). The CDR3 is 13 residues long. The ends lost 9 bases at V and 1 base at J; junction bases unmatched: 3.

The rearrangement joins TRBV6-5 to TRBJ1-5, with no clear D. The germline gives CDR1 MNHEY, CDR2 SVGAGI. V gave up 5 bases and J gave up 0 bases, with 11 bases separating them. CDR3 length: 15 amino acids. CDR3 nucleotides: TGTGCCAGCAGTCCGGATCGGGGTAGCAATCAGCCCCAGCATTTT. Its translation: CASSPDRGSNQPQHF.

This CDR3 is CAWNKQGLNEKLFF. CDR3 nucleotide sequence: TGTGCCTGGAATAAACAGGGTCTTAATGAAAAACTGTTTTTT. The rearrangement joins TRBV30 to TRBJ1-4; possibly TRBD1 for D (6 bases). Trimming took off 4 bases at V and 4 bases at J, with 13 bases between the two ends. CDR1 GTSNPN and CDR2 SVGIG come from the germline V gene (reference sequence). The CDR3 loop spans 14 amino acids.

The CDR3 region has the DNA TGCGCCAGCAGCCAAGCCGCGGGGTGGGACAGGGGTGAAAAACTGTTTTTT. It codes for CASSQAAGWDRGEKLFF. This chain uses TRBV4-1 with TRBJ1-4; 10 bases line up with TRBD1. Germline CDR1 MGHRA, CDR2 YSYEKL. V shed 1 base and J 7 bases; nucleotides not matched to a gene: 9. This CDR3 region has 17 residues.

The chain combines TRBV9 with TRBJ1-1; the D gene is possibly TRBD1 (6 bases). The length of the CDR3 is 14 residues. Germline V gives CDR1 SGDLS, CDR2 YYNGEE. Trimming took off 2 bases at V and 3 bases at J, with 11 bases between the two ends. CDR3 in DNA: TGTGCCAGCAGCGTGAGCGACAGGCACACTGAAGCTTTCTTT. It codes for CASSVSDRHTEAFF.

V and J are TRBV7-6 and TRBJ1-2, with unresolved D. V gave up 3 bases and J gave up 8 bases, with 16 bases separating them. The germline V gene encodes CDR1 SGHVS and CDR2 FNYEAQ. This CDR3 is built from 14 residues. The CDR3 here is CASSFPFRRQGYTF. The CDR3 DNA reads as TGTGCCAGCAGCTTTCCATTTCGGCGGCAGGGCTACACCTTC.

The chain employs TRBV29-1 and TRBJ1-1, with 7 bases aligning to TRBD1. Germline V gives CDR1 SQVTM, CDR2 ANQGSEA. J was trimmed by 1 base and V by 7 bases; bases with no gene match: 3. This CDR3 contains 12 residues. The CDR3 sequence: CSAGQRNTEAFF. In nucleotides, the CDR3 is TGCAGCGCGGGACAGAGGAACACTGAAGCTTTCTTT. The full variable domain, with the rest looked up from reference TRBV29-1 and TRBJ1-1, is SAVISQKPSRDICQRGTSLTIQCQVDSQVTMMFWYRQQPGQSLTLIATANQGSEATYESGFVIDKFPISRPNLTFSTLTVSNMSPEDSSIYLCSAGQRNTEAFFGQGTRLTVV.

The chain links TRBV5-4 to TRBJ1-6, with D possibly being TRBD1 (5 bases). From germline, CDR1 is SGHNT and CDR2 YYREEE (reference sequence). Trimming left V 3 bases short and J 4 bases short, with 17 bases between. This CDR3 contains 17 residues. This chain's CDR3 is CASSSTLGPIYNSPLHF. CDR3 coding DNA: TGTGCCAGCAGCTCCACGTTGGGGCCCATATATAATTCACCCCTCCACTTT.

The sample holds a few counts of this clone. V is TRBV5-1 and J is TRBJ2-5, with TRBD2 matching 9 bases. The V and J ends lost 0 bases and 2 bases, in that order; junction bases with no gene match: 11. This CDR3 has 18 residues. The germline V gene encodes CDR1 SGHRS and CDR2 YFSETQ. The CDR3 DNA reads as TGCGCCAGCAGCTTGGGGATTAGCGGGGGAGGGCTACAAGAGACCCAGTACTTC. It translates to CASSLGISGGGLQETQYF.

Written as DNA, the CDR3 is TGTGCCTGGAGGGTAATCACGAACACTGAAGCTTTCTTT. Translation: CAWRVITNTEAFF. The chain has TRBV30 and TRBJ1-1, with D uncertain. Trimming stripped 3 bases from V and 1 base from J, with 9 bases between. The CDR3 spans 13 residues. Per germline, CDR1 GTSNPN and CDR2 SVGIG (reference sequence).

Here the CDR3 DNA reads TGCGCCAGCAGCTTGGACAGTGCAACTAATGAAAAACTGTTTTTT. Translating it yields CASSLDSATNEKLFF. The J gene is TRBJ1-4, the V gene TRBV5-1; D unresolved. Looked up from germline, CDR1 is SGHRS and CDR2 is YFSETQ. There are 15 residues in the CDR3. Between the trimmed V and J ends, which lost 0 bases and 0 bases, there was a span of 6 bases. The full variable domain, with the rest looked up from reference TRBV5-1 and TRBJ1-4, is KAGVTQTPRYLIKTRGQQVTLSCSPISGHRSVSWYQQTPGQGLQFLFEYFSETQRNKGNFPGRFSGRQFSNSRSEMNVSTLELGDSALYLCASSLDSATNEKLFFGSGTQLSVL.

The gene calls are TRBV27 and TRBJ1-3, with D tentatively TRBD1 (6 bases). The V gene lost 0 bases and the J gene lost 2 bases, with 14 bases spanning the gap. The length of the CDR3 is 17 residues. Germline V gene lookup returns CDR1 MNHEY and CDR2 SMNVEV (reference sequence). The CDR3 loop reads CASSLSMGAGAGNTIYF. The CDR3 nucleotides read TGTGCCAGCAGTTTATCGATGGGGGCGGGGGCTGGAAACACCATATATTTT.

The CDR3 loop reads CASSNGGVRETQYF. The CDR3, as DNA: TGTGCCAGTAGCAACGGAGGGGTTCGAGAGACCCAGTACTTC. The rearrangement uses TRBV19 and TRBJ2-5, with D possibly TRBD2 on 6 matching bases. V was pared by 6 bases and J by 4 bases, with 15 bases between. The CDR3 is made up of 14 amino acids. Germline V gene data show CDR1 as LNHDA and CDR2 as SQIVND (reference sequence).

V and J are TRBV4-1 and TRBJ2-1, with 7 bases fitting TRBD1. Losses at the gene ends were 1 base for V and 0 bases for J; bases not matched to a gene: 15. Looked up from germline, CDR1 is MGHRA and CDR2 is YSYEKL. This CDR3 contains 20 residues. This CDR3 is CASSQGVTGSALSSYNEQFF. The DNA of the CDR3 is TGCGCCAGCAGCCAAGGGGTGACAGGGTCTGCCCTAAGCTCCTACAATGAGCAGTTCTTC.

V usage is TRBV5-1 and J usage is TRBJ1-3, with D unclear. The CDR3 totals 14 residues. Germline V gives CDR1 SGHRS, CDR2 YFSETQ. Deletions cut 1 base from V and 4 bases from J, with 9 bases between. The CDR3 loop reads CASSLPGEGNTIYF. The CDR3 nucleotides read TGCGCCAGCAGCTTGCCGGGAGAAGGAAACACCATATATTTT.

CDR3 nucleotide sequence: TGCGCCAGCAGCTACCCGCTGGCAGGAAAAGAGACCCAGTACTTC. It is translated as CASSYPLAGKETQYF. This chain connects TRBV5-1 to TRBJ2-5; D not certain. Germline CDR1 and CDR2: SGHRS and YFSETQ. CDR3 length: 15 residues. Trimming removed 3 bases at V and 3 bases at J, with 15 bases between.

The gene calls are TRBV2 and TRBJ1-5, with TRBD1 matching 8 bases. The germline CDR1 and CDR2 sequences are SNHLY and FYNNEI. With V trimmed by 3 bases and J by 2 bases, 6 bases remained unmatched. The CDR3 loop spans 16 amino acids. CDR3 nucleotide sequence: TGTGCCAGCAGTGACTTCAGGGGGCTCGGCAATCAGCCCCAGCATTTT. The encoded protein is CASSDFRGLGNQPQHF.

The rearrangement joins TRBV5-4 to TRBJ2-5; possibly TRBD2 for D (5 bases). Germline CDR1 and CDR2: SGHNT and YYREEE (reference sequence). Trimming shortened V by 4 bases and J by 1 base, and 17 bases separated the two germline ends. The CDR3 contains 16 residues. The CDR3: CASSDLLAGLQETQYF. CDR3 coding DNA: TGTGCCAGCAGCGACCTTCTGGCAGGACTCCAAGAGACCCAGTACTTC.

This clone has more than one count but fewer than ten. The V call is TRBV30, the J call TRBJ1-5; unclear D gene. Per the germline V gene, CDR1 is GTSNPN and CDR2 is SVGIG (reference sequence). CDR3 length equals 12 residues. Trimming left V 3 bases short and J 4 bases short, with 7 bases between. CDR3: CAWSQPNQPQHF. The CDR3, as DNA: TGTGCCTGGAGCCAACCGAATCAGCCCCAGCATTTT.

This chain joins TRBV7-7 and TRBJ2-5, with 12 nucleotides matching TRBD2. CDR1 SSHAT and CDR2 FNYEAQ come from the germline V gene (reference sequence). The V and J ends lost 4 bases and 5 bases, in that order; junction bases with no gene match: 5. The CDR3 has 15 amino acids. The CDR3 DNA reads TGTGCCAGCAGCTCAGGACTAGCGGGGCGGGAGACCCAGTACTTC. It translates to CASSSGLAGRETQYF.

The chain has TRBV15 and TRBJ2-2, with D possibly called TRBD1 or TRBD2 (5 bases each). The CDR3 sequence is 15 residues long. V lost 1 base to trimming and J lost 3 bases, with 9 bases between them. Germline V lookup: CDR1 LNHNV, CDR2 YYDKDF (reference sequence). The CDR3 region is CATSRGGAYTGELFF. The CDR3 coding sequence is TGTGCCACCAGCAGAGGAGGGGCCTACACCGGGGAGCTGTTTTTT. The full variable domain, its missing parts supplied by reference TRBV15 and TRBJ2-2, is DAMVIQNPRYQVTQFGKPVTLSCSQTLNHNVMYWYQQKSSQAPKLLFHYYDKDFNNEADTPDNFQSRRPNTSFCFLDIRSPGLGDTAMYLCATSRGGAYTGELFFGEGSRLTVL.

The V call is TRBV7-9, the J call TRBJ1-1, with 11 nucleotides matching TRBD1. The CDR3 sequence is 17 residues long. V lost 6 bases, J lost 1 base, and 10 bases stayed unmatched. Germline V lookup: CDR1 SEHNR, CDR2 FQNEAQ (reference sequence). This CDR3 reads CASRGQGARRENTEAFF. CDR3 DNA: TGTGCCAGCAGAGGACAGGGGGCGCGAAGGGAGAACACTGAAGCTTTCTTT.

The chain uses TRBV7-9 and TRBJ2-1; 8 bases map to TRBD2. The V and J ends lost 2 bases and 5 bases, in that order; junction bases with no gene match: 8. The germline V gene has CDR1 SEHNR and CDR2 FQNEAQ (reference sequence). The CDR3 totals 16 residues. The CDR3 loop is CASSLTSGGPHNEQFF. DNA for the CDR3: TGTGCCAGCAGCTTAACGAGCGGGGGTCCTCACAATGAGCAGTTCTTC.